This T cell receptor beta chain emerged from a study of vaccination and CD4 T cells after COVID-19. Study at large: Overlapping peptides of the spike proteins of SARS-CoV-2, HCoV-NL63, HCoV-OC43 and HCoV-229E were used for cell stimulation.

Treatment indicated: approximately 11-day PBMC culture with coronavirus spike peptide pools or control peptides (ViraFEST assay). PBMCs, plated at roughly 2.2 million per well, were grown in the presence of roughly 9.2 IU/ml IL-2 and 10 ug/ml peptide pools. Sample share makes this clonotype medium-sized. Its cognate antigen is unknown. Sequencing of cultured CD4+ T cell DNA used the Oncomine TCR Beta short-read assay. TCRdb recomputed calls from the PCR reads with MiXCR, one row per CDR3 protein. The sample contains fewer than 3,500 distinct CDR3 sequences, 30% to 40% of which appear only once. The V end was cut by 0 bases, the J end by 4 bases, with 9 bases between. CDR1 is LNHNV and CDR2 is YYDKDF in the germline V gene (reference sequence). The CDR3 sequence is 14 residues long.

The source is a human donor who had recovered from COVID-19. The gene calls are TRBV15 and TRBJ1-1, with a possible D match to TRBD1 (5 bases). Material for sequencing was CD4+ T cells from blood, cultured in vitro. The chain's CDR3 is CATSRDRRGTEAFF. CDR3 sequence (DNA): TGTGCCACCAGCAGAGATAGGAGGGGCACTGAAGCTTTCTTT.